A selection of T cell receptor beta chains follows, all from one sample in a study of T-cell reconstitution after alpha-beta-depleted transplantation in children. TCRdb reprocessed the PCR reads via MiXCR and lists one record per CDR3 protein. This table holds a few hundred thousand distinct CDR3 sequences, 10% found once. Sequenced material: PBMCs, taken before TCRalphabeta/CD19-depleted stem cell transplant. The source of these receptors is a boy younger than two with acute myeloid leukemia, due to receive a stem cell transplant. CDR3s include the opening cysteine and the closing phenylalanine or tryptophan. The D gene is left open where the match is weak. A row's size may be missing; if present it is once, few, many or a size class.

size | D | J | V | CDR3 | DNA
. | . | TRBJ1-2 | TRBV23-1 | CASSQSGEGVYTF | TGCGCCAGCAGTCAAAGTGGGGAGGGGGTCTACACCTTC
. | . | TRBJ2-3 | TRBV29-1 | CSVGGSYTDTQYF | TGCAGCGTTGGGGGGAGCTACACAGATACGCAGTATTTT
. | . | TRBJ2-1 | TRBV7-4 | CASSSDSLGGFF | TGTGCCAGCAGCTCGGACTCTCTCGGAGGGTTCTTC
. | . | TRBJ2-5 | TRBV18 | CASSMQRRETQYF | TGTGCCAGCTCAATGCAGCGCAGGGAGACCCAGTACTTC
few | . | TRBJ2-1 | TRBV5-6 | CASSGGQSSYNEQFF | TGTGCCAGCAGCGGTGGACAGAGCTCCTACAATGAGCAGTTCTTC
many | TRBD2 | TRBJ2-7 | TRBV4-3 | CASSQSLAGGYEQYF | TGCGCCAGCAGCCAAAGCCTAGCGGGAGGGTACGAGCAGTACTTC
many | . | TRBJ2-3 | TRBV5-4 | CASSVEPPDTQYF | TGTGCCAGCAGCGTGGAGCCCCCAGATACGCAGTATTTT
. | . | TRBJ2-1 | TRBV7-2 | CASSLGTNVPAEQFF | TGTGCCAGCAGCTTAGGGACGAATGTACCCGCCGAGCAGTTCTTC
many | TRBD1 | TRBJ1-3 | TRBV7-9 | CASSFRGPGNTIYF | TGTGCCAGCAGCTTCAGGGGGCCTGGAAACACCATATATTTT
many | TRBD1 | TRBJ2-3 | TRBV27 | CASSFLGQGETDTQYF | TGTGCCAGCAGTTTCCTTGGACAGGGGGAAACAGATACGCAGTATTTT
few | . | TRBJ1-5 | TRBV12-3/TRBV12-4 | CASRSSRLPSNQPQHF | TGTGCCAGCAGGTCGTCACGGCTTCCGAGCAATCAGCCCCAGCATTTT
many | TRBD1 | TRBJ1-2 | TRBV5-1 | CASSLGQGTTYGYTF | TGCGCCAGCAGCCTCGGACAGGGGACGACCTATGGCTACACCTTC
many | TRBD2 | TRBJ2-2 | TRBV20-1 | CSAKKGAGVGTGELFF | TGCAGTGCTAAAAAGGGCGCGGGAGTGGGGACCGGGGAGCTGTTTTTT
few | . | TRBJ2-5 | TRBV6-1 | CATKDNRGLETQYF | TGTGCCACCAAGGATAATAGGGGGTTGGAGACCCAGTACTTC
many | TRBD2 | TRBJ2-3 | TRBV7-3 | CASSSTVGGKIGTDTQYF | TGTGCCAGCAGCTCCACTGTCGGGGGGAAGATCGGCACAGATACGCAGTATTTT
many | TRBD1 | TRBJ1-5 | TRBV12-3/TRBV12-4 | CASTPDRDSQPQHF | TGTGCCAGCACCCCTGACAGGGATTCGCAGCCCCAGCATTTT
. | . | TRBJ2-7 | TRBV21-1 | CASSIRGTGVGEQYF | TGTGCCAGCAGCATCCGCGGGACAGGGGTCGGCGAGCAGTACTTC
many | . | TRBJ2-3 | TRBV29-1 | CSVVNKDTQYF | TGCAGCGTCGTAAACAAAGATACGCAGTATTTT
. | . | TRBJ2-3 | TRBV20-1 | CSATWGASTDTQYF | TGCAGTGCTACTTGGGGTGCTAGCACAGATACGCAGTATTTT
. | TRBD2 | TRBJ2-1 | TRBV4-1 | CASSQGGGSSYNEQFF | TGCGCCAGCAGCCAAGGGGGGGGGAGCTCCTACAATGAGCAGTTCTTC
many | TRBD1 | TRBJ2-1 | TRBV5-6 | CASSTPGQGVDEQFF | TGTGCCAGCAGCACCCCGGGACAGGGGGTGGATGAGCAGTTCTTC
many | . | TRBJ2-7 | TRBV7-6 | CASSRMDGSYEQYF | TGTGCCAGCAGCCGCATGGACGGCTCCTACGAGCAGTACTTC
many | . | TRBJ1-1 | TRBV11-3 | CASTGRGANTEAFF | TGTGCCAGCACCGGCCGGGGGGCGAACACTGAAGCTTTCTTT
medium-sized | . | TRBJ2-5 | TRBV5-5 | CASSSGQETQYF | TGTGCCAGCAGTAGCGGCCAAGAGACCCAGTACTTC
. | . | TRBJ1-2 | TRBV20-1 | CSARAWSGVEHGYTF | TGCAGTGCTAGAGCATGGTCAGGGGTCGAACATGGCTACACCTTC
many | . | TRBJ2-4 | TRBV13 | CASSLASGGSKNIQYF | TGTGCCAGCAGCTTAGCCAGTGGTGGGTCCAAAAACATTCAGTACTTC
few | TRBD2 | TRBJ2-4 | TRBV7-9 | CAGGRENIQYF | TGTGCTGGGGGGAGGGAAAACATTCAGTACTTC
. | . | TRBJ1-1 | TRBV5-1 | CASSLRPGSMNTEAFF | TGCGCCAGCAGCTTGAGACCAGGCTCTATGAACACTGAAGCTTTCTTT
few | TRBD2 | TRBJ2-3 | TRBV12-3/TRBV12-4 | CASSPRTSAQYF | TGTGCCAGCAGTCCCCGGACTAGCGCGCAGTATTTT
many | TRBD2 | TRBJ2-3 | TRBV11-2 | CASSPGRGGLGTDTQYF | TGTGCCAGCAGCCCTGGGCGGGGGGGCCTCGGGACAGATACGCAGTATTTT
many | . | TRBJ2-1 | TRBV29-1 | CSVGGRRYNEQFF | TGCAGCGTTGGGGGACGGAGATACAATGAGCAGTTCTTC
. | . | TRBJ2-5 | TRBV7-3 | CASSAFGGGETQYF | TGTGCCAGCAGCGCCTTTGGGGGTGGAGAGACCCAGTACTTC
few | . | TRBJ2-7 | TRBV6-5 | CASSTGTSAHEQYF | TGTGCCAGCAGTACCGGGACTTCGGCCCACGAGCAGTACTTC
. | TRBD1 | TRBJ1-2 | TRBV7-9 | CASSLWTGNDNGYTF | TGTGCCAGCAGCTTATGGACAGGGAATGATAATGGCTACACCTTC
few | TRBD1 | TRBJ1-2 | TRBV19 | CASTMTGNYGYTF | TGTGCCAGTACTATGACAGGGAACTATGGCTACACCTTC
many | TRBD2 | TRBJ2-7 | TRBV5-6 | CASSYSGRAYEQYF | TGTGCCAGCAGCTATAGCGGGAGGGCCTACGAGCAGTACTTC
. | TRBD1 | TRBJ1-3 | TRBV7-2 | CASSLRDRGRSGNTIYF | TGTGCCAGCAGCCTCCGGGACAGGGGACGTTCTGGAAACACCATATATTTT
. | TRBD2 | TRBJ2-1 | TRBV7-3 | CASSPDWTSGSSYNEQFF | TGTGCCAGCAGCCCGGACTGGACTAGCGGGAGCTCCTACAATGAGCAGTTCTTC
few | . | TRBJ2-1 | TRBV4-3 | CASSPTRYNEQFF | TGCGCCAGCAGCCCGACTAGGTACAATGAGCAGTTCTTC
. | . | TRBJ1-6 | TRBV20-1 | CSARDRGNSPLHF | TGCAGTGCTAGAGATCGGGGTAATTCACCCCTCCACTTT